These T cell receptor beta chains were read from a single sample in a study of blood T cells in healthy people across ages. One entry per CDR3 protein results from TCRdb running MiXCR on the 5' RACE reads. The sample has approximately 600,000 distinct CDR3 sequences, roughly 53% seen once. The sequenced sample was blood. These receptors were obtained from a man aged 55-75 years in good health. The CDR3 runs from the conserved cysteine through the conserved F or W. D genes are given only for firm matches. Clone size is not always given. Where it is, it says once, few, many or a class for expanded clones.

D	size	J	V	DNA	CDR3
-	-	TRBJ2-2	TRBV28	TGTGCCAGCACCCCCGGCGGTGGCAGACTCACCGGGGAGCTGTTTTTT	CASTPGGGRLTGELFF
-	few	TRBJ2-7	TRBV7-2	TGTGCCAGCAGCTTTCAGGACCCCTCCTACGAGCAGTACTTC	CASSFQDPSYEQYF
-	-	TRBJ2-5	TRBV7-8	TGTGTCAGCAGCTCAAAGCCAGGACAGCCAGGGGAGACCCAGTACTTC	CVSSSKPGQPGETQYF
-	once	TRBJ2-4	TRBV18	TGTGCCAGCTCACCACTGGAGTCCAAAAACATTCAGTACTTC	CASSPLESKNIQYF
TRBD1	once	TRBJ2-1	TRBV5-1	TGCGCCAGCAGCGATAAGGCGGGACAGGCGGGCGATGAGCAGTTCTTC	CASSDKAGQAGDEQFF
TRBD2	-	TRBJ2-7	TRBV6-5	TGTGCCAGCAGTTACAGCCTAGCGGGGGACTCCTACGAGCAGTACTTC	CASSYSLAGDSYEQYF
-	-	TRBJ2-5	TRBV10-3	TGTGCCATCAGTGAGAATCTGCGGCCCCCAGAGACCCAGTACTTC	CAISENLRPPETQYF
TRBD1	-	TRBJ2-5	TRBV10-2	TGCGCCAGCAGTGAGACAGGGGGTGAGACCCAGTACTTC	CASSETGGETQYF
-	-	TRBJ2-5	TRBV12-3/TRBV12-4	TGTGCCAGCAGTACCTACAGGGGGGGGACCCAGTACTTC	CASSTYRGGTQYF
-	-	TRBJ2-5	TRBV6-5	TGTGCCAGCAGTTTAACTAGGGACCAAGAGACCCAGTACTTC	CASSLTRDQETQYF
-	-	TRBJ2-2	TRBV28	TGTGCCAGCAGTTTACGCGGGGAGCTGTTTTTT	CASSLRGELFF
TRBD2	once	TRBJ2-2	TRBV7-2	TGTGCCAGCAGCCAACACGCTAGCGGGACGGCCACCGGGGAGCTGTTTTTT	CASSQHASGTATGELFF
-	-	TRBJ1-2	TRBV20-1	TGCAGTGCCATCGCCCCGCGACGGGGCTACACCTTC	CSAIAPRRGYTF
-	-	TRBJ2-7	TRBV13	TGTGCCAGCAGCCGACGGAGTCGGGGGACCTCCTACGAGCAGTACTTC	CASSRRSRGTSYEQYF
-	few	TRBJ2-7	TRBV7-2	TGTGCCAGCAGCCCTACCGGCGGGGTAACTTCCTACGAGCAGTACTTC	CASSPTGGVTSYEQYF
-	-	TRBJ2-1	TRBV20-1	TGCAGTGCCAGATGGACGGCCTACAATGAGCAGTTCTTC	CSARWTAYNEQFF
TRBD1	-	TRBJ2-7	TRBV24-1	TGTGCCACCAGTGACCCACGGGACAGGGAAAAATCCTACGAGCAGTACTTC	CATSDPRDREKSYEQYF
TRBD1	-	TRBJ1-2	TRBV4-2	TGTGCCAGCAGCCAAGCAGGGACAGGCCAGGGGGTAGGCTACACCTTC	CASSQAGTGQGVGYTF
-	-	TRBJ2-1	TRBV4-1	TGCGCCAGCCAGAAGGTGTCCGACAGTTCCAACTCCTACAATGAGCAGTTCTTC	CASQKVSDSSNSYNEQFF
-	-	TRBJ1-1	TRBV3-1	TGTGCCAGCAGCCAAGCTTTCAGAAGGGCAACTGAAGCTTTCTTT	CASSQAFRRATEAFF
-	-	TRBJ2-3	TRBV2	TGTGCCAGCAGTGGGGTAGGGCTGGATACGCAGTATTTT	CASSGVGLDTQYF
-	-	TRBJ2-1	TRBV11-2	TGTGCCAGCAGCTTAAGGGACTGGGGCTGGGGTGAGCAGTTCTTC	CASSLRDWGWGEQFF
-	-	TRBJ2-3	TRBV3-1	TGTGCCAGCAGCCCGACTCCTACTAGCACAGATACGCAGTATTTT	CASSPTPTSTDTQYF
-	-	TRBJ2-7	TRBV5-6	TGTGCCAGCAGCCCCGCCGGGGGAACCTACGAGCAGTACTTC	CASSPAGGTYEQYF
TRBD2	-	TRBJ2-3	TRBV15	TGTGCCACCAGCACCGCACTAGCGGGGGCCGGAGATACGCAGTATTTT	CATSTALAGAGDTQYF
-	few	TRBJ2-3	TRBV13	TGTGCCAGCAAGGTGGAGCGGCGGGATACGCAGTATTTT	CASKVERRDTQYF
TRBD1	-	TRBJ2-5	TRBV29-1	TGCAGCGTGGGACAGGGGATGGGGAATGAGCAGTACTTC	CSVGQGMGNEQYF
TRBD2	-	TRBJ2-1	TRBV18	TGTGCCAGCTCACCAATCTTTGGGGGGGGCTACAATGAGCAGTTCTTC	CASSPIFGGGYNEQFF
TRBD1	few	TRBJ2-5	TRBV13	TGTGCCAGCAGCCAAGGGACAGGGGGAGGCCAAGAGACCCAGTACTTC	CASSQGTGGGQETQYF
-	few	TRBJ2-1	TRBV20-1	TGCAGTGCTCCGGGACTCCCAATCCAGTTCTTC	CSAPGLPIQFF
TRBD2	few	TRBJ2-7	TRBV20-1	TGCAGTGCATTTACTAGCGGGGCTTCCTACGAGCAGTACTTC	CSAFTSGASYEQYF
-	-	TRBJ2-5	TRBV29-1	TGCAGCGTTGACGGGTCGGGGCAAGAGACCCAGTACTTC	CSVDGSGQETQYF
TRBD1	-	TRBJ2-3	TRBV5-1	TGCGCCAGCAGCCGGGACAGCTTCACAGATACGCAGTATTTT	CASSRDSFTDTQYF
TRBD1	-	TRBJ2-3	TRBV20-1	TGCAGTGCTCGCGACAGGGCGGGAGATACGCAGTATTTT	CSARDRAGDTQYF
TRBD1	-	TRBJ2-6	TRBV29-1	TGCAGCGTTGCAACAGGGGGTGCTGGGGCCAACGTCCTGACTTTC	CSVATGGAGANVLTF
TRBD2	-	TRBJ2-1	TRBV3-1	TGTGCCAGCAGCCAAGATGTGGCTAGCGGGGGATTCAATGAGCAGTTCTTC	CASSQDVASGGFNEQFF
TRBD2	once	TRBJ2-1	TRBV12-3/TRBV12-4	TGTGCCAGCAGCCAGAGCGGGGCTGGGGACAATGAGCAGTTCTTC	CASSQSGAGDNEQFF
-	-	TRBJ2-7	TRBV27	TGTGCCAGCAGTCCACAGGGACGGATTGACGAGCAGTACTTC	CASSPQGRIDEQYF
TRBD2	few	TRBJ2-1	TRBV20-1	TGCAGTGCTAGAGATGTAATAGCGGGGGTAAATGAGCAGTTCTTC	CSARDVIAGVNEQFF
-	few	TRBJ2-5	TRBV24-1	TGTGCCACCAGTGGCAGGGAAGGGCAAGAGACCCAGTACTTC	CATSGREGQETQYF
-	-	TRBJ2-1	TRBV2	TGTGCCAGCAGCGCCCAGGGGGGGGCATGGAATGAGCAGTTCTTC	CASSAQGGAWNEQFF
-	-	TRBJ2-5	TRBV20-1	TGCAGTGCTAGAGATGTCAGGGAGACCCAGTACTTC	CSARDVRETQYF
TRBD1	-	TRBJ2-3	TRBV5-6	TGTGCCAGCAGCTTGGGGACAGGGGTTTTGTCGCAGTATTTT	CASSLGTGVLSQYF
TRBD2	-	TRBJ2-2	TRBV12-3/TRBV12-4	TGTGCCAGCAGTTTAGTTCCCCCTAGCGGGGTTTCGGGCGGGGAGCTGTTTTTT	CASSLVPPSGVSGGELFF
-	-	TRBJ2-1	TRBV6-2/TRBV6-3	TGTGCCATCGCACCCGAACACAATGAGCAGTTCTTC	CAIAPEHNEQFF
TRBD1	few	TRBJ2-7	TRBV7-2	TGTGCCAGCAGCAAAACAGGGGAGTGGTACGAGCAGTACTTC	CASSKTGEWYEQYF
-	-	TRBJ2-5	TRBV10-3	TGTGCCATCAGTGAGTCGGGACCTTCGGGGACCCAGTACTTC	CAISESGPSGTQYF
-	-	TRBJ1-2	TRBV6-5	TGTGCCAGCAGCACAGGGAGGGGATACACCTTC	CASSTGRGYTF
-	few	TRBJ2-4	TRBV12-3/TRBV12-4	TGTGCCAGCAGTTTGGTTACAGGTACAGGTCCCGAAAACATTCAGTACTTC	CASSLVTGTGPENIQYF
-	-	TRBJ2-5	TRBV7-7	TGTGCCAGCAGCAAAATCCAAGAGACCCAGTACTTC	CASSKIQETQYF
-	-	TRBJ1-4	TRBV6-6	TGTGCCAGCAGTTACGAAGGCGCAACTAATGAAAAACTGTTTTTT	CASSYEGATNEKLFF